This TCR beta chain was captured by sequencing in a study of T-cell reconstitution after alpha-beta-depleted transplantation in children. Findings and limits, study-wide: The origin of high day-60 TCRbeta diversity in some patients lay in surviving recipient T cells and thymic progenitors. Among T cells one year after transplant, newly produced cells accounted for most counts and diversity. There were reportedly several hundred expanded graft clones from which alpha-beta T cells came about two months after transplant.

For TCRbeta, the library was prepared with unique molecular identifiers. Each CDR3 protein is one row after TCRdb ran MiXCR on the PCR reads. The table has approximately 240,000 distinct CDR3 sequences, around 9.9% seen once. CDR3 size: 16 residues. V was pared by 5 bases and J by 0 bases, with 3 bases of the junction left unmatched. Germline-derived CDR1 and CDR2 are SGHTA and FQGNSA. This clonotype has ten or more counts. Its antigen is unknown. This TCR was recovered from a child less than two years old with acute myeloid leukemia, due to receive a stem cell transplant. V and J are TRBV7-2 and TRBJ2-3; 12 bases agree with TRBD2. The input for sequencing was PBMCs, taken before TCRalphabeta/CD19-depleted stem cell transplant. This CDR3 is CASSQGTSGSTDTQYF. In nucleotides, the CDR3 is TGTGCCAGCAGCCAAGGGACTAGCGGGAGCACAGATACGCAGTATTTT.